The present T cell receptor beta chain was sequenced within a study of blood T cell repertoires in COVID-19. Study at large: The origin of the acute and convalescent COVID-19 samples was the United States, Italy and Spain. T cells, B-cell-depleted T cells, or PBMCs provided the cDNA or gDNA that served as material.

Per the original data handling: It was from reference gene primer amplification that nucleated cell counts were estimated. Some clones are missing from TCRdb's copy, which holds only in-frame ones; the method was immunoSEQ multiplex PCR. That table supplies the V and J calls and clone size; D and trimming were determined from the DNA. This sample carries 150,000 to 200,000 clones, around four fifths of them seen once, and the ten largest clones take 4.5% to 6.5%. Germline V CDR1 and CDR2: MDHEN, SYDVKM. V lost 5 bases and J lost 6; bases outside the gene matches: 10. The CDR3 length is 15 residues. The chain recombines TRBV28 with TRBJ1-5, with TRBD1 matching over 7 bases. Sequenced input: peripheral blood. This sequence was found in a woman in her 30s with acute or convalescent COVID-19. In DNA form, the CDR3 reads TGTGCCAGCAGTCAACGACAGGGTTGGTCTCAGCCCCAGCATTTT. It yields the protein CASSQRQGWSQPQHF.